This T cell receptor beta chain comes out of a study of human T cells and chemical hapten exposure. Study-wide background: Recorded diagnoses among the mostly female patients were alopecia areata, totalis or universalis.

For the library, individual cDNA molecules each received unique molecular identifiers. TCRdb recomputed calls from the RACE reads with MiXCR, one row per CDR3 protein. The repertoire holds some 44,000 distinct CDR3 sequences, with 8% to 9.5% as singletons. Study results and caveats: It was expanded TCRs that formed significantly more large CDR3 similarity clusters than controls did.

CDR1 SGHDT and CDR2 YYEEEE come from the germline V gene. The germline V and J ends were trimmed by 2 bases and 1 base, with 12 bases remaining between them. The CDR3 contains 15 residues. Time point denoted: patch test 2, 6 weeks after DPC sensitization. The treatment was: therapeutic diphenylcyclopropenone sensitization with weekly scalp DPC. Alopecia patients between 18 and 70 years old and suitable for DPC were used as donors. This clonotype was detected only a few times. Its target is not known. J is TRBJ2-5 and V is TRBV5-6; the D is unclear. Sequenced material: whole blood, taken in connection with sensitization to the hapten diphenylcyclopropenone (DPC). The receptor's source is a woman in her thirties or forties with alopecia areata. Some clones in this sample may be carry-over from other donors' samples. The CDR3 DNA follows: TGTGCCAGCAGCTTTCGAACGGCTACCCAAGAGACCCAGTACTTC. This sequence encodes CASSFRTATQETQYF.